This T cell receptor beta chain was retrieved from a study of shared clonotypes between healthy human individuals. Study as a whole: A couple of women and a few men aged 18 to 49 served as donors.

General observations from the study: Depth of sequencing was expected to influence donor clonotype sharing. A small donor pool kept down the genetic and exposure-history diversity that was represented.

Comment on this clone: The antigen remains unidentified.

The V and J ends lost 3 bases and 0 bases respectively, with 13 bases between them. The CDR3 extends over 15 amino acids. Looked up from germline, CDR1 is SGHRS and CDR2 is YFSETQ. In the source study's methods: ImmunoSEQ output held junction-only sequences without quality scores, so filtering differed. The assay was immunoSEQ multiplex PCR, and TCRdb's table has in-frame clones only and misses some. For V, J and clone size, that table is used; D and trimming come from the DNA. The sample includes about 470,000 clones, 70% to 80% of them seen just once. The receptor was derived from a woman between 35 and 50 years old in good health. Some clones in this sample may be carry-over from other donors' samples. The specimen was PBMCs. The rearrangement links TRBV5-1 to TRBJ2-7; D gene uncertain. CDR3 region: CASSSGRIYSYEQYF. CDR3 nucleotide sequence: TGCGCCAGCAGCTCAGGAAGGATCTACTCCTACGAGCAGTACTTC. The full variable domain, rest sourced from reference TRBV5-1 and TRBJ2-7, is KAGVTQTPRYLIKTRGQQVTLSCSPISGHRSVSWYQQTPGQGLQFLFEYFSETQRNKGNFPGRFSGRQFSNSRSEMNVSTLELGDSALYLCASSSGRIYSYEQYFGPGTRLTVT.